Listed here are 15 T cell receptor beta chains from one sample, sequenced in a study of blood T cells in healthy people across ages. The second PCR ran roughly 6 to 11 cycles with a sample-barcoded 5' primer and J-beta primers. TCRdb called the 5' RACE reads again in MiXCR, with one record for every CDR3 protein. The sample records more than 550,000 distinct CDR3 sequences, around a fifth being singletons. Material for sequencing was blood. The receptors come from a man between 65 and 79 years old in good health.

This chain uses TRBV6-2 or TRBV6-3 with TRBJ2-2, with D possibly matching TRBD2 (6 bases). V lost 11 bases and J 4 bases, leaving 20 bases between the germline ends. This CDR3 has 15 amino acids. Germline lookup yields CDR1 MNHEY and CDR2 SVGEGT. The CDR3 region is CAGLTSVGGTGELFF. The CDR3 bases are TGTGCCGGCCTGACGTCAGTGGGAGGCACCGGGGAGCTGTTTTTT.

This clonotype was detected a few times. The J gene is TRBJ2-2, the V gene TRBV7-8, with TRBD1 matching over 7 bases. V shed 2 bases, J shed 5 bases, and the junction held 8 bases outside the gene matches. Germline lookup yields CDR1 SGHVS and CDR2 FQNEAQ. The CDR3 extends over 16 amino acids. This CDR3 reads CASSLPRQGGTGELFF. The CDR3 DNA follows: TGTGCCAGCAGCTTACCCCGACAGGGTGGGACCGGGGAGCTGTTTTTT.

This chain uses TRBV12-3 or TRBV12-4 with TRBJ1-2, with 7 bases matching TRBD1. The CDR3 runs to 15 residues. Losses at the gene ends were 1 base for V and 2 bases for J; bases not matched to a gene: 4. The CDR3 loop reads CASSLGQGFNYGYTF. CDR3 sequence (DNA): TGTGCCAGCAGTTTAGGACAGGGATTCAACTATGGCTACACCTTC.

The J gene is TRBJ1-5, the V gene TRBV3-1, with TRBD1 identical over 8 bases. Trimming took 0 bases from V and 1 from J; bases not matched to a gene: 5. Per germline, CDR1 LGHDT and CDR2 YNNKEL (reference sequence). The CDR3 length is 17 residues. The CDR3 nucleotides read TGTGCCAGCAGCCAAGATGGGACAGGAGTAAGCAATCAGCCCCAGCATTTT. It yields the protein CASSQDGTGVSNQPQHF.

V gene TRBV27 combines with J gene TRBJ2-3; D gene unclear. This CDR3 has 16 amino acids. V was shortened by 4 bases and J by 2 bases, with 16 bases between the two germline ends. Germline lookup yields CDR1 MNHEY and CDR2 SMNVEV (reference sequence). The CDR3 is CASSSLWARTTDTQYF. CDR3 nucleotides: TGTGCCAGCAGTTCCCTTTGGGCGAGAACCACAGATACGCAGTATTTT.

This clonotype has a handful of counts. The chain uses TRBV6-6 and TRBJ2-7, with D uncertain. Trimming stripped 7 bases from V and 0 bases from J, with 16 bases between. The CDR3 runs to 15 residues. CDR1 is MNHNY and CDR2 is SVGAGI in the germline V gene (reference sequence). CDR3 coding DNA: TGTGCCAGCAAGGGTTGGCTAGGTACCTCCTACGAGCAGTACGTC. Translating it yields CASKGWLGTSYEQYV.

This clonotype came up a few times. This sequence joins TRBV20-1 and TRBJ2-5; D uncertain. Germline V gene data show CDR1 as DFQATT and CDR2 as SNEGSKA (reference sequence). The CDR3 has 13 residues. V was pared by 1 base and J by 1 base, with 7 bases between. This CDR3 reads CSARGESQETQYF. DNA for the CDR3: TGCAGTGCTAGAGGAGAGAGCCAAGAGACCCAGTACTTC.

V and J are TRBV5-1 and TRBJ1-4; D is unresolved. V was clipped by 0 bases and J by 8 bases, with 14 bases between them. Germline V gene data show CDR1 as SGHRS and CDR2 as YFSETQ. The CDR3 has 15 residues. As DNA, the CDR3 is TGCGCCAGCAGCTTGGTTCCACTCGGCGACGAAAAACTGTTTTTT. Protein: CASSLVPLGDEKLFF.

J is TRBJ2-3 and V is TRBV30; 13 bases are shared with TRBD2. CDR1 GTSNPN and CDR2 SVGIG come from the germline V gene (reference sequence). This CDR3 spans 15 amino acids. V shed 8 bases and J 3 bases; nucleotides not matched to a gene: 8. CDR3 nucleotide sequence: TGTGCCGGAACAGGACTAGCGGGAGAGACAGATACGCAGTATTTT. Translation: CAGTGLAGETDTQYF.

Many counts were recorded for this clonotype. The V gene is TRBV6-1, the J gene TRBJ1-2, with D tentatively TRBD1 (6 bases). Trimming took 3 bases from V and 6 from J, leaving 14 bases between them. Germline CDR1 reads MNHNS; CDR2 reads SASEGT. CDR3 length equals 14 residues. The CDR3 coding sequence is TGTGCCAGCAGTGACGGGAAGTCAGGGGATGGCTACACCTTC. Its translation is CASSDGKSGDGYTF.

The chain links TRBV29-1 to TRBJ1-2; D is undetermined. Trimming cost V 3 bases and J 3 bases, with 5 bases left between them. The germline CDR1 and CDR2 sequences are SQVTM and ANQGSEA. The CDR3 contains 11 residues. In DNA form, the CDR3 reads TGCAGCGTTGAGATAGACTATGGCTACACCTTC. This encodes CSVEIDYGYTF.

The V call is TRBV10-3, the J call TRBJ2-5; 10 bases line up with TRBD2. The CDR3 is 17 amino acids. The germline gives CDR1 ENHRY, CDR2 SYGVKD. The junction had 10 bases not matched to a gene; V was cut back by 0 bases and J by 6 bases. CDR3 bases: TGTGCCATCAGTGAGTCCGGCAGCGGGGGGGCGTTGCAGACCCAGTACTTC. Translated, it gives CAISESGSGGALQTQYF.

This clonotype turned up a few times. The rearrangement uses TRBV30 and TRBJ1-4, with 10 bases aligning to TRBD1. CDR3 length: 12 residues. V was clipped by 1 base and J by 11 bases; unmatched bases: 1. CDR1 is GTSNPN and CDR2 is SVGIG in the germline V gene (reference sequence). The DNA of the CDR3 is TGTGCCTGGAGTGGGACAGGGGGGAAACTGTTTTTT. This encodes CAWSGTGGKLFF.

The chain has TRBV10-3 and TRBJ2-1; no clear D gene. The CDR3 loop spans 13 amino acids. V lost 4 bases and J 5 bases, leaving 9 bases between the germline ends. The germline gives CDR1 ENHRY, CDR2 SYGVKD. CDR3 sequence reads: CAISGKGNNEQFF. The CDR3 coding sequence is TGTGCCATCAGTGGTAAAGGAAACAATGAGCAGTTCTTC.

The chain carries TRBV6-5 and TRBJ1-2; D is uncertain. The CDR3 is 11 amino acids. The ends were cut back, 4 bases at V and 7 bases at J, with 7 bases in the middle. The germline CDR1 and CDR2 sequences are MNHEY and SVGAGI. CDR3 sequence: CASSSPSGYTF. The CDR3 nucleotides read TGTGCCAGCAGTTCCCCGTCTGGCTACACCTTC.